One sample yielded the 11 T cell receptor beta chains listed below, sequenced in a study of blood T cell repertoires in COVID-19 (dated by TCRdb to about 2020). The method was the immunoSEQ multiplex PCR assay. TCRdb retrieved this table from immuneACCESS and kept in-frame rearrangements only. Not all clones are present; in checked studies, unresolved V genes account for under half, and no reason is known for the remainder. Counted in this sample were about 31,000 clones; roughly 90% of them appeared once. More than 3% of the sample goes to the ten largest clones. Sequences were obtained from peripheral blood. Source of these receptors: a man aged 55 to 70 with acute or convalescent COVID-19.

The chain employs TRBV7-2 and TRBJ2-2; 8 bases are shared with TRBD2. The V gene end was trimmed by 5 bases and the J gene end by 0 bases; junction bases not matched to a gene: 2. This CDR3 has 15 amino acids. From germline, CDR1 is SGHTA and CDR2 FQGNSA. The CDR3 coding sequence is TGTGCCAGCAGCAAGACTAGCGCGAACACCGGGGAGCTGTTTTTT. It specifies CASSKTSANTGELFF.

The chain couples TRBV19 to TRBJ1-4, with D perhaps TRBD1 (5 bases). This CDR3 region has 15 residues. Trimming took 5 bases from V and 10 from J, leaving 20 bases between them. The germline CDR1 and CDR2 sequences are LNHDA and SQIVND (reference sequence). The CDR3 nucleotides are TGTGCCAGTAGTCCCAAACCTTCTGGGGGGGGAAAACTGTTTTTT. Translation: CASSPKPSGGGKLFF.

This chain uses TRBV6-4 with TRBJ2-1, with D possibly being TRBD1 (6 bases). Deletions cut 0 bases from V and 4 bases from J, with 10 bases between. Germline CDR1 reads MRHNA; CDR2 reads SNTAGT. The CDR3 extends over 15 amino acids. The CDR3 DNA sequence: TGTGCCAGCAGTGACTCGGCAGGGGTATACAATGAGCAGTTCTTC. As protein: CASSDSAGVYNEQFF.

Only one count was recorded for this clone. The chain uses TRBV19 and TRBJ1-2; D perhaps matches TRBD1 (5 bases). Trimming removed 8 bases from V and 0 bases from J, with 13 bases in between. The germline CDR1 and CDR2 sequences are LNHDA and SQIVND (reference sequence). The CDR3 has 14 residues. CDR3 protein: CASQRGGTNYGYTF. Here the CDR3 DNA reads TGTGCCAGTCAACGGGGGGGGACTAACTATGGCTACACCTTC.

This chain joins TRBV9 and TRBJ2-2; TRBD1 agrees at 7 bases. J gave up 6 bases and V 0 bases, and 2 bases lay outside the gene matches. Per germline, CDR1 SGDLS and CDR2 YYNGEE. The CDR3 has 14 residues. The CDR3 nucleotides read TGTGCCAGCAGCGTAGTAACAGGGGCCGGGGAGCTGTTTTTT. This codes for CASSVVTGAGELFF.

This chain connects TRBV5-6 to TRBJ2-7, with D unresolved. The CDR3 contains 13 residues. Trimming removed 0 bases from V and 3 bases from J, with 7 bases in between. Germline CDR1 is SGHDT and CDR2 is YYEEEE. This CDR3 reads CASSLVQDYEQYV. The CDR3 DNA is TGTGCCAGCAGCTTGGTACAAGACTACGAGCAGTACGTC.

This clone appeared a single time. The chain uses TRBV7-2 and TRBJ2-1; the D is unclear. The CDR3 runs to 14 residues. The ends were cut back, 5 bases at V and 5 bases at J, with 13 bases in the middle. Germline V gives CDR1 SGHTA, CDR2 FQGNSA. The CDR3 loop reads CASSPWRIDNEQFF. CDR3 nucleotides: TGTGCCAGCAGCCCTTGGAGAATCGACAATGAGCAGTTCTTC.

V and J are TRBV19 and TRBJ2-1; TRBD2 aligns across 9 bases. The CDR3 has 15 residues. Germline assignment: CDR1 LNHDA and CDR2 SQIVND (reference sequence). The junction had 2 bases not matched to a gene; V was cut back by 3 bases and J by 2 bases. In DNA, the CDR3 is TGTGCCAGTAGTATCGCGGGAGGGCCCTACAATGAGCAGTTCTTC. Translated, it gives CASSIAGGPYNEQFF.

The chain employs TRBV28 and TRBJ1-5; D gene uncertain. This CDR3 spans 13 amino acids. In germline, CDR1 is MDHEN, CDR2 SYDVKM. V shed 3 bases and J shed 4 bases, with 7 bases lying between them. CDR3 sequence: CASSFRRNQPQHF. The CDR3 nucleotides read TGTGCCAGCAGTTTCCGGAGAAATCAGCCCCAGCATTTT.

V gene TRBV6-5 combines with J gene TRBJ2-3, with TRBD2 identical over 13 bases. In germline, CDR1 is MNHEY, CDR2 SVGAGI. The CDR3 loop spans 15 amino acids. With V trimmed by 6 bases and J by 4 bases, 4 bases remained unmatched. The CDR3: CASSYGLAGADTQYF. The CDR3 DNA reads as TGTGCCAGCAGCTACGGACTAGCGGGAGCAGATACGCAGTATTTT.

The chain uses TRBV12-3 or TRBV12-4 and TRBJ2-7, with TRBD2 identical over 8 bases. The CDR3 runs 13 residues. The V segment lost 3 bases and the J segment 4 bases; nucleotides outside the gene matches: 2. The CDR3 loop reads CASSFGLAYEQYF. The DNA for the CDR3 is TGTGCCAGCAGTTTTGGACTAGCATACGAGCAGTACTTC.